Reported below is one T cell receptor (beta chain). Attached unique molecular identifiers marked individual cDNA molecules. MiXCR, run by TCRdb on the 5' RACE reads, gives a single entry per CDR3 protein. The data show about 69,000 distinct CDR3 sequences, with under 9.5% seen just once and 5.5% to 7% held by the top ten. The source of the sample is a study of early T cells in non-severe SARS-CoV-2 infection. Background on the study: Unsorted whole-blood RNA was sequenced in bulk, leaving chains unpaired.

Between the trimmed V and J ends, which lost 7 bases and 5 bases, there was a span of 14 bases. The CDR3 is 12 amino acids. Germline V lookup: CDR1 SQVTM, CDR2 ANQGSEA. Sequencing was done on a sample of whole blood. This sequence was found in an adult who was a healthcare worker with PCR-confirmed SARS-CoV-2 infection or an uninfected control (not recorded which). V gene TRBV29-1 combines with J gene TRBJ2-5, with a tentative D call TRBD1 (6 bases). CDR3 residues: CSGSRGWETQYF. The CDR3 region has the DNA TGCAGCGGCAGCAGGGGTTGGGAGACCCAGTACTTC. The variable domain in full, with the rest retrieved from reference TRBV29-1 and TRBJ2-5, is SAVISQKPSRDICQRGTSLTIQCQVDSQVTMMFWYRQQPGQSLTLIATANQGSEATYESGFVIDKFPISRPNLTFSTLTVSNMSPEDSSIYLCSGSRGWETQYFGPGTRLLVL.